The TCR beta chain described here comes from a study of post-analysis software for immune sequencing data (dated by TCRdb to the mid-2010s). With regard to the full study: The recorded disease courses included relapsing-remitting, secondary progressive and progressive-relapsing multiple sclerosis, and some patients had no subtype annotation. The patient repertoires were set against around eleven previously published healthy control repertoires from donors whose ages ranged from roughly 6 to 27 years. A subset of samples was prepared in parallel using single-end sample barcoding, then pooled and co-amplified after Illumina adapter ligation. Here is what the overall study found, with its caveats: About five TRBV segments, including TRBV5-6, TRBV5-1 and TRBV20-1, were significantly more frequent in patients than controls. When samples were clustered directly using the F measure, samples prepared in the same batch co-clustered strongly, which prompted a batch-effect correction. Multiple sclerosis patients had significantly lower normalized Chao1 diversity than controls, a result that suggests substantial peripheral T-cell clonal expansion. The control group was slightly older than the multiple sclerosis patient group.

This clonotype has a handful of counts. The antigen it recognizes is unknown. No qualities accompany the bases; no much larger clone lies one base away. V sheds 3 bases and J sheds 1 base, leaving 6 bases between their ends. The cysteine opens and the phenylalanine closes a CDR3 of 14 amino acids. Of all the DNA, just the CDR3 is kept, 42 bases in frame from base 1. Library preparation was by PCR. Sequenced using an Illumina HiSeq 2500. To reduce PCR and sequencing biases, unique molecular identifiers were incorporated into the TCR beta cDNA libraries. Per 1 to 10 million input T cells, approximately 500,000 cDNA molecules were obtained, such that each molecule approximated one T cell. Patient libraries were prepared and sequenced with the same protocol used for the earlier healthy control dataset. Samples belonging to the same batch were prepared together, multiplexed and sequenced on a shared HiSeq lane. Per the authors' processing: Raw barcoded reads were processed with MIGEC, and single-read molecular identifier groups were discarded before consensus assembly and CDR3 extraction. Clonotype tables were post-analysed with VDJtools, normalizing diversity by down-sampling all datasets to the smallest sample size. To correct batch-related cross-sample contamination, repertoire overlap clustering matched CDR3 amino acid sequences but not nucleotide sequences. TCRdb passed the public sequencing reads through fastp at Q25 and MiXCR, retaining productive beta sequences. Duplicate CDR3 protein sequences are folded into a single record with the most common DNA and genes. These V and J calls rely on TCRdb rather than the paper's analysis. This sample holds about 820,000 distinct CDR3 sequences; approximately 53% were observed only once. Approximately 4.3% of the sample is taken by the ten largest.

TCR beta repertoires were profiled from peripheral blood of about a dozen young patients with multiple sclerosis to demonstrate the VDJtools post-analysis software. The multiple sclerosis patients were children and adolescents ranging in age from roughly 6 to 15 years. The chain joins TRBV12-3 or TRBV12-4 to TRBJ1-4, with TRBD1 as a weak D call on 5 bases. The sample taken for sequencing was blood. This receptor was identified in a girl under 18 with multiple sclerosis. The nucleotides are TGTGCCAGCAGTTTGGGGGTAACTAATGAAAAACTGTTTTTT. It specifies CASSLGVTNEKLFF.